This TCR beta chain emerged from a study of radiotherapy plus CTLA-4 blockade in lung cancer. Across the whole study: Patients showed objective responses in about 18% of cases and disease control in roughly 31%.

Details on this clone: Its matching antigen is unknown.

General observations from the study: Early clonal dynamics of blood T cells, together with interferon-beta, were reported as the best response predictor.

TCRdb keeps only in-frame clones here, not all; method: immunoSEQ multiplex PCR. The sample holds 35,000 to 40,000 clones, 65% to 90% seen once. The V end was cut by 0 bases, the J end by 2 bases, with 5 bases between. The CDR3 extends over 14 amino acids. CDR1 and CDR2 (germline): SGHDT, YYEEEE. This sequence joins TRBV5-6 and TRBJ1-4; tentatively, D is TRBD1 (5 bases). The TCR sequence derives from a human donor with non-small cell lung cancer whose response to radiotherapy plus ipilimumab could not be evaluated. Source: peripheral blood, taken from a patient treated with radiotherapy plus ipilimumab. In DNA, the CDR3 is TGTGCCAGCAGCTTGGCAGGGACTAATGAAAAACTGTTTTTT. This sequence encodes CASSLAGTNEKLFF.